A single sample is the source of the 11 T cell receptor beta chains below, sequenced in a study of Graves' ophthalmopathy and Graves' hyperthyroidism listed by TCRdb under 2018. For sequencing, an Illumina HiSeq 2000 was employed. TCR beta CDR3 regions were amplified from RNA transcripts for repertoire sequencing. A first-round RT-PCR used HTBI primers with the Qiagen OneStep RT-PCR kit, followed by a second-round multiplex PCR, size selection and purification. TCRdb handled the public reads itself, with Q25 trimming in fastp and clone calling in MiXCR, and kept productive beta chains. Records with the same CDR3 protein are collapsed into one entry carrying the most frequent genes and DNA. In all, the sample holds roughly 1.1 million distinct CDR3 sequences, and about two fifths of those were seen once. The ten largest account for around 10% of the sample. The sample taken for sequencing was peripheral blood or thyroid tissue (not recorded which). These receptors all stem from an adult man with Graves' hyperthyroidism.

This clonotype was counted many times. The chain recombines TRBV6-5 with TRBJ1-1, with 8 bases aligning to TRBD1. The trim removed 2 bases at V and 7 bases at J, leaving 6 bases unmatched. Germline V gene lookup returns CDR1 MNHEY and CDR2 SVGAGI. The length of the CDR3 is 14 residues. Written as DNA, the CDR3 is TGTGCCAGCAGTTACCGGAGGACAGGGAATGAAGCTTTCTTT. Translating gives CASSYRRTGNEAFF.

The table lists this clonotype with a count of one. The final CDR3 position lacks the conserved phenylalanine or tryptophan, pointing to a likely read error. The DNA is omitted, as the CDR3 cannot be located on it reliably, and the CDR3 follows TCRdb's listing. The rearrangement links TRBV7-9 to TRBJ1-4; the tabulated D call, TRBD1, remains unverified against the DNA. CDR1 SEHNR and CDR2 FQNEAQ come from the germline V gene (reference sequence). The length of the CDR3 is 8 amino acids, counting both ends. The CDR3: CASSLDTG.

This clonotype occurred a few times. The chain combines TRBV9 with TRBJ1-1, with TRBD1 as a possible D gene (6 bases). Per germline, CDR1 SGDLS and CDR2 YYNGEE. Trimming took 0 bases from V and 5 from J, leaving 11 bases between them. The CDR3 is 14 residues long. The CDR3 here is CASSVGPGQTEAFF. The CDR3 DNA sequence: TGTGCCAGCAGCGTAGGGCCCGGACAGACTGAAGCTTTCTTT.

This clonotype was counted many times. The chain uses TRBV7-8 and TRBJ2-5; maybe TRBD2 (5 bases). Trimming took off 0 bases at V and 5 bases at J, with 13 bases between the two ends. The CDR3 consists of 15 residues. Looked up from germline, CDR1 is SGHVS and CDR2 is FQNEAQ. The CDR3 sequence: CASSLAWARGETQYF. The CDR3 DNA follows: TGTGCCAGCAGCTTAGCGTGGGCCAGAGGGGAGACCCAGTACTTC.

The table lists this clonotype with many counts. The DNA of the CDR3 is TGCAGTGCTAGAGATTTCGGGGGTAGCTCCTACGAGCAGTACTTC. Amino acids: CSARDFGGSSYEQYF. This sequence joins TRBV20-1 and TRBJ2-7; D perhaps matches TRBD2 (6 bases). V shed 0 bases and J shed 0 bases, with 12 bases lying between them. The CDR3 runs to 15 residues. Per germline, CDR1 DFQATT and CDR2 SNEGSKA (reference sequence).

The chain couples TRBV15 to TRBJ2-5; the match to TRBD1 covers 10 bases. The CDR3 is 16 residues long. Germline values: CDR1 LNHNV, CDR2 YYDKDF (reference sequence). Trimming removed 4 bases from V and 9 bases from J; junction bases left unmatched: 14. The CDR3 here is CATSIPGTGDYQPQYF. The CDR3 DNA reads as TGTGCCACCAGCATCCCCGGGACAGGGGATTACCAGCCCCAGTACTTC.

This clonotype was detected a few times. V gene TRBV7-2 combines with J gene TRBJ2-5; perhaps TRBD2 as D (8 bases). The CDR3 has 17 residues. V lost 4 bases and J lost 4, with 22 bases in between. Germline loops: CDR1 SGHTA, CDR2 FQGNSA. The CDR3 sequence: CASSSRQGGTRVETQYF. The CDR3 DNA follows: TGTGCCAGCAGCTCGAGACAGGGTGGGACTAGAGTAGAGACCCAGTACTTC.

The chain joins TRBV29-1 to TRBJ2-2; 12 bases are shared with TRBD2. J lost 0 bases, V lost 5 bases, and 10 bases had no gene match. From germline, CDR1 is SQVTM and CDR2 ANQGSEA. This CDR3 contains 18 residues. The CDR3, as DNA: TGCAGCGTTACCAACCGAAGGACTAGCGGGGCGAACACCGGGGAGCTGTTTTTT. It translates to CSVTNRRTSGANTGELFF.

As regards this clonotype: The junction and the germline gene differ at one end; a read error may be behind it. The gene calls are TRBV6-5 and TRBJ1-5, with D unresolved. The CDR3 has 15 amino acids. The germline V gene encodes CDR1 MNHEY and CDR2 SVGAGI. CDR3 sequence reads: CAGSESGYSNQPQHF. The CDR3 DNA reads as TGTGCCGGCAGTGAATCAGGCTATAGCAATCAGCCCCAGCATTTT.

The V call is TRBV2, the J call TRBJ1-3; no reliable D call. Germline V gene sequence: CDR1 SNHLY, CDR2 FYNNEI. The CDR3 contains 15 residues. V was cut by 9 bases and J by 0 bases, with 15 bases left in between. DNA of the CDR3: TGTGCCAGTAGAAGATCAGGTTCCTCTGGAAACACCATATATTTT. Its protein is CASRRSGSSGNTIYF.

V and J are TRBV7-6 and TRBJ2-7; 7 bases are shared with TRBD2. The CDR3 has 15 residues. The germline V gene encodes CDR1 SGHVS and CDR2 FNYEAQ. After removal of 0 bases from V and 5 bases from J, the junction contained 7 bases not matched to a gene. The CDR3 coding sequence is TGTGCCAGCAGCTTAGCGGGGGGGACCCCCAACGAGCAGTACTTC. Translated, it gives CASSLAGGTPNEQYF.